This is a list of T cell receptor beta chains from one sample in a study of T-cell memory formation after mild COVID-19. TCRdb independently ran MiXCR on the 5' RACE reads; one entry per CDR3 protein. The table has approximately 400,000 distinct CDR3 sequences, roughly a quarter seen once. Source material: PBMCs or a T cell subset sorted from them (not recorded which). The receptors stem from an adult woman who had mild COVID-19 (a few samples of this study predate the infection). Cell type and time point are not known. The CDR3 runs from the conserved cysteine through the conserved F or W. D genes are given only for firm matches. A row's size may be missing; if present it is once, few, many or a size class.

TRBV20-1,-,13,TRBD2,TRBJ2-1,CSSRGGRANEQFF,TGCAGTTCCCGAGGCGGGAGGGCTAATGAGCAGTTCTTC
TRBV5-1,few,16,TRBD1,TRBJ2-4,CASSLTGGMTKNIQYF,TGCGCCAGCAGCTTGACAGGGGGCATGACCAAAAACATTCAGTACTTC
TRBV15,few,14,TRBD2,TRBJ2-7,CATSATSALYEQYF,TGTGCCACCAGCGCGACTAGCGCCCTCTACGAGCAGTACTTC
TRBV18,-,16,-,TRBJ2-1,CASSPLLERPYNEQFF,TGTGCCAGCTCACCCCTACTAGAGCGACCCTACAATGAGCAGTTCTTC
TRBV20-1,few,14,-,TRBJ1-5,CSANGGLSNQPQHF,TGCAGTGCTAATGGGGGACTTAGCAATCAGCCCCAGCATTTT
TRBV7-9,few,15,TRBD2,TRBJ2-7,CASSSTSGGTYEQYF,TGTGCCAGCAGCTCAACTAGCGGAGGGACCTACGAGCAGTACTTC
TRBV29-1,few,18,TRBD1,TRBJ2-3,CSVEGLVRDRANTDTQYF,TGCAGCGTTGAAGGTTTGGTAAGGGACAGGGCAAACACAGATACGCAGTATTTT
TRBV28,-,15,-,TRBJ2-5,CASSLGGPSWETQYF,TGTGCCAGCAGTTTAGGCGGGCCCTCTTGGGAGACCCAGTACTTC
TRBV7-9,few,14,-,TRBJ1-1,CASTDGDPNTEAFF,TGTGCCAGCACCGACGGCGACCCGAACACTGAAGCTTTCTTT
TRBV4-3,-,15,TRBD2,TRBJ2-7,CASSQLLAGAYEQYF,TGCGCCAGCAGCCAACTACTAGCGGGAGCGTACGAGCAGTACTTC